Shown below are 5 T cell receptor beta chains from a single sample sequenced in a study of blood T cell repertoires in COVID-19. TCRdb keeps only in-frame clones here, not all; method: immunoSEQ multiplex PCR. The table shows tens of thousands of clones, with roughly 80% occurring only once. Sequenced material: peripheral blood. The receptors derive from a man at least 80 years old with active or convalescent COVID-19.

The V call is TRBV5-8, the J call TRBJ2-7; 10 bases are shared with TRBD1. Germline-derived CDR1 and CDR2 are SGHTS and YDEGEE. This CDR3 has 15 amino acids. The V and J ends lost 0 bases and 3 bases, in that order; junction bases with no gene match: 3. CDR3 bases: TGTGCCAGCAGCTTGGCCGGGACAGGGGTCTACGAGCAGTACTTC. Protein sequence: CASSLAGTGVYEQYF. Full variable domain (missing parts from reference TRBV5-8 and TRBJ2-7): EAGVTQSPTHLIKTRGQQATLRCSPISGHTSVYWYQQALGLGLQFLLWYDEGEERNRGNFPPRFSGRQFPNYSSELNVNALELEDSALYLCASSLAGTGVYEQYFGPGTRLTVT.

The chain joins TRBV2 to TRBJ1-1; D is undetermined. The length of the CDR3 is 13 residues. Germline CDR1 and CDR2: SNHLY and FYNNEI. The germline V and J ends were trimmed by 5 bases and 0 bases, with 7 bases remaining between them. For the CDR3, the DNA is TGTGCCAGCAGTCGACTGATGAACACTGAAGCTTTCTTT. It yields the protein CASSRLMNTEAFF.

The gene calls are TRBV7-2 and TRBJ1-2, with D perhaps matching TRBD1 (6 bases). CDR3 size: 14 residues. The V and J ends lost 4 bases and 0 bases respectively, with 9 bases between them. Germline loops: CDR1 SGHTA, CDR2 FQGNSA. The CDR3 nucleotides are TGTGCCAGCAGCTCCGACAGGACTAACTATGGCTACACCTTC. Its translation: CASSSDRTNYGYTF.

The genes are TRBV5-4 and TRBJ1-4, with 7 positions matching TRBD1. Germline CDR1 SGHNT, CDR2 YYREEE (reference sequence). Trimming at V came to 0 bases and at J to 7 bases, leaving 3 bases not matched to a gene. This CDR3 region has 14 residues. CDR3 region: CASSLGAGGEKLFF. CDR3 DNA sequence: TGTGCCAGCAGCTTGGGTGCAGGGGGTGAAAAACTGTTTTTT.

The genes are TRBV5-1 and TRBJ1-1; D not resolved. Trimming stripped 4 bases from V and 1 base from J, with 8 bases between. Germline V lookup: CDR1 SGHRS, CDR2 YFSETQ. CDR3 length: 13 amino acids. The CDR3 sequence: CASSPGSNTEAFF. As DNA, the CDR3 is TGCGCCAGCAGCCCGGGGTCGAACACTGAAGCTTTCTTT.